This T cell receptor (beta chain) was sequenced for a study of cytomegalovirus exposure and HLA in healthy donors. Whole-study findings and limits: Exclusion applied to some V segments, including TRBV6-2 and TRBV6-3, as they were indistinguishable. Other equally common chains were less clonally expanded than HLA-associated TCR beta chains, a later analysis showed. The authors enumerated over 150 TCR beta chains as linked to cytomegalovirus. Trimming of TCR beta V- and J-genes showed a link, identified in a later analysis, to a missense DCLRE1C variant.

CDR1 and CDR2 from the germline V gene are SGHVS and FQNEAQ. The J segment lost 1 base and the V segment lost 5 bases, leaving 7 bases of the junction unmatched. The CDR3 runs 15 residues. As regards this clone: Antigen specificity is unknown.

With 60 Vbeta and 13 Jbeta primers, the PCR was carried out. Profiled with immunoSEQ multiplex PCR; TCRdb holds only in-frame clones, not every one. This sample lists 150,000 or so clones; its ten largest clones have more than 1.5%. The V call is TRBV7-8, the J call TRBJ1-1; TRBD1 agrees at 7 bases. Specimen: PBMCs. The receptor comes from a man between 18 and 35 years old in good health and CMV-seronegative. The CDR3, as DNA: TGTGCCAGCAGCCGAAGGACAGGCCAGAACACTGAAGCTTTCTTT. Encoded protein: CASSRRTGQNTEAFF.